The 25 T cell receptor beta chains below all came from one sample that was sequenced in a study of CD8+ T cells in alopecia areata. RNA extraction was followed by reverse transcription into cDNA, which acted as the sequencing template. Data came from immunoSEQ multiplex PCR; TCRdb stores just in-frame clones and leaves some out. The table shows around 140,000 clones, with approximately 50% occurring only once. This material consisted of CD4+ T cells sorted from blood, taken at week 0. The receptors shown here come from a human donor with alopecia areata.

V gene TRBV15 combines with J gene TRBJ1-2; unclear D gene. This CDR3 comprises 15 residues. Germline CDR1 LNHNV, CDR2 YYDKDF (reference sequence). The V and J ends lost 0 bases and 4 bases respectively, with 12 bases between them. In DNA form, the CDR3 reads TGTGCCACCAGCAGAGATTTGGCCGGGAGCTATGGCTACACCTTC. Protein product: CATSRDLAGSYGYTF. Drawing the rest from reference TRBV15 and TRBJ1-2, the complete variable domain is DAMVIQNPRYQVTQFGKPVTLSCSQTLNHNVMYWYQQKSSQAPKLLFHYYDKDFNNEADTPDNFQSRRPNTSFCFLDIRSPGLGDTAMYLCATSRDLAGSYGYTFGSGTRLTVV.

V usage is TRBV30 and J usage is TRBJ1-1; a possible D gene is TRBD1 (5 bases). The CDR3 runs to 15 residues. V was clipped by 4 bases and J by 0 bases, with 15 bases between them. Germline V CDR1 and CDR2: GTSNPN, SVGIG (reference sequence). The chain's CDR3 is CAWTVEGSLNTEAFF. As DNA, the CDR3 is TGTGCCTGGACGGTGGAGGGGTCTTTGAACACTGAAGCTTTCTTT.

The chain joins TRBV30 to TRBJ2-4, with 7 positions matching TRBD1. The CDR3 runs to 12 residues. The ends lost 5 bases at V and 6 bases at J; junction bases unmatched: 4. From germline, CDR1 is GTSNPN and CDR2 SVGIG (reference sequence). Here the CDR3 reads CAWSQGRNIQYF. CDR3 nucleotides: TGTGCCTGGTCACAGGGGAGAAACATTCAGTACTTC. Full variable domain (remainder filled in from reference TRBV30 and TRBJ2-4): SQTIHQWPATLVQPVGSPLSLECTVEGTSNPNLYWYRQAAGRGLQLLFYSVGIGQISSEVPQNLSASRPQDRQFILSSKKLLLSDSGFYLCAWSQGRNIQYFGAGTRLSVL.

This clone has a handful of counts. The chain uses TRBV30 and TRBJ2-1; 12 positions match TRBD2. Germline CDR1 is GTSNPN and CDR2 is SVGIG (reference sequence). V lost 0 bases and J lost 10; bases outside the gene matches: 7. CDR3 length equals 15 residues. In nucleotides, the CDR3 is TGTGCCTGGAGTGTACGACTAGCGGGAGACCAGGAGCAGTTCTTC. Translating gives CAWSVRLAGDQEQFF.

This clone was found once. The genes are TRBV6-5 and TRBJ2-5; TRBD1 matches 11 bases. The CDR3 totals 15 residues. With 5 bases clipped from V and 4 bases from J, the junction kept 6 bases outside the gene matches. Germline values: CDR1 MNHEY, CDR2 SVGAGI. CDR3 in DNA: TGTGCCAGCAGTAGGGGGACAGGGGGATTAGAGACCCAGTACTTC. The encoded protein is CASSRGTGGLETQYF.

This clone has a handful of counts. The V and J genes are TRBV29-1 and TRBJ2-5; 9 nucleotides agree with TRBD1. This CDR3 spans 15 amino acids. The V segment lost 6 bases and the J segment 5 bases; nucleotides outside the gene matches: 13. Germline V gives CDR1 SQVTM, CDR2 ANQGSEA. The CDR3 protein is CSVIRGDRVMETQYF. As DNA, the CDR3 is TGCAGCGTGATCCGGGGGGACAGGGTTATGGAGACCCAGTACTTC.

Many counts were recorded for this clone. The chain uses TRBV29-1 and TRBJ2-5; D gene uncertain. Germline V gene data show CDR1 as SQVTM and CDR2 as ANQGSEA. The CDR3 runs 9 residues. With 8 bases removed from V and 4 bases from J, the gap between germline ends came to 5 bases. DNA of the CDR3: TGCAGCCCCTCAGAGACCCAGTACTTC. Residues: CSPSETQYF.

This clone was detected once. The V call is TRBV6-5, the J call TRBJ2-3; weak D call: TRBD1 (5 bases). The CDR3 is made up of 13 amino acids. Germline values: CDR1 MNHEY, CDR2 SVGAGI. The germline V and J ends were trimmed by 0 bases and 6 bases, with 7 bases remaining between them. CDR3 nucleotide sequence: TGTGCCAGCAGTTACTCGACAGCGGATACGCAGTATTTT. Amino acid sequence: CASSYSTADTQYF.

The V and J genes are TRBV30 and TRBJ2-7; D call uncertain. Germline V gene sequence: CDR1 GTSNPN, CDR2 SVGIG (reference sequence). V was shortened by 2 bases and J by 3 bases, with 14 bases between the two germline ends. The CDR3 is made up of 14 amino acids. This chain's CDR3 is CAWSRPERIYEQYF. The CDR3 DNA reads TGTGCCTGGAGTCGGCCAGAAAGGATCTACGAGCAGTACTTC.

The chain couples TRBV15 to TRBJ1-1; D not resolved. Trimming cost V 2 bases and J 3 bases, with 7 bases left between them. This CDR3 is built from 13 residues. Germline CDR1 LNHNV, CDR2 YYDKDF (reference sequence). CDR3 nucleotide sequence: TGTGCCACCAGCAGAATACAGTACACTGAAGCTTTCTTT. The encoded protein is CATSRIQYTEAFF.

CDR3 region: CAWRPDRAYEQYF. Written as DNA, the CDR3 is TGTGCCTGGAGGCCGGACAGGGCCTACGAGCAGTACTTC. This sequence joins TRBV30 and TRBJ2-7, with 8 nucleotides matching TRBD1. J gave up 2 bases and V 3 bases, and 3 bases lay outside the gene matches. The CDR3 loop spans 13 amino acids. CDR1 GTSNPN and CDR2 SVGIG come from the germline V gene (reference sequence).

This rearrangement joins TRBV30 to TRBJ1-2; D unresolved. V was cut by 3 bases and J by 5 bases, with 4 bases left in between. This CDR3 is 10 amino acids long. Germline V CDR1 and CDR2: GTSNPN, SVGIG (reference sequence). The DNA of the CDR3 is TGTGCCTGGAGGTGGTATGGCTACACCTTC. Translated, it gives CAWRWYGYTF.

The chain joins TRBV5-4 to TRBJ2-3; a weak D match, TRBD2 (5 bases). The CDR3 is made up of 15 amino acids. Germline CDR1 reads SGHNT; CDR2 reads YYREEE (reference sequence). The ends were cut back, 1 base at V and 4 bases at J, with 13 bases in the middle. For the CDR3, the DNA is TGTGCCAGCAGCTTGACGCCAGGAGCGGCAGATACGCAGTATTTT. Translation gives CASSLTPGAADTQYF.

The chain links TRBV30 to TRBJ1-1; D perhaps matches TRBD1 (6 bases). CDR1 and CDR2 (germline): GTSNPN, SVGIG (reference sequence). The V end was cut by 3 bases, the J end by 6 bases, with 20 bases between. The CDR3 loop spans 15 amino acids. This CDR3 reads CAWSLGRGLGPEAFF. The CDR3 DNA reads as TGTGCCTGGAGCCTTGGCAGGGGTTTAGGGCCTGAAGCTTTCTTT.

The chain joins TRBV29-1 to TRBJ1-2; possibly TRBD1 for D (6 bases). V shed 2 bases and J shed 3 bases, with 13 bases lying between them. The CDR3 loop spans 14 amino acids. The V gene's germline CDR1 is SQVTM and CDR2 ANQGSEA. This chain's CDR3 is CSVESRGTDYGYTF. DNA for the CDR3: TGCAGCGTTGAATCCAGGGGTACGGACTATGGCTACACCTTC.

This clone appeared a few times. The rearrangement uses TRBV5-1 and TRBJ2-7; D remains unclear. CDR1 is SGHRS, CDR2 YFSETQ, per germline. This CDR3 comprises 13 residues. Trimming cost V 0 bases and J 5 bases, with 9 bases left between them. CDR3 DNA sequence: TGCGCCAGCAGCTTGGATGGCAGAAACGAGCAGTACTTC. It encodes CASSLDGRNEQYF.

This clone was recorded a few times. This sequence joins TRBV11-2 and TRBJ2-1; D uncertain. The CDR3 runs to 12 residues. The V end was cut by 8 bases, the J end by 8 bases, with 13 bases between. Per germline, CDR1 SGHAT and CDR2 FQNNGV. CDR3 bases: TGTGCCAGCGCCCGGGCCTTCGATGAGCAGTTCTTC. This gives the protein CASARAFDEQFF.

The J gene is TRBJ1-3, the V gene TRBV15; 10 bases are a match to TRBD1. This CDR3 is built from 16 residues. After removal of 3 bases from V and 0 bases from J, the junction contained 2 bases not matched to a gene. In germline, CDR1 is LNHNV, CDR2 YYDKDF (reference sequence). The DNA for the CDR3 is TGTGCCACCAGCAGGAGGACAGGGGGCTCTGGAAACACCATATATTTT. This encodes CATSRRTGGSGNTIYF.

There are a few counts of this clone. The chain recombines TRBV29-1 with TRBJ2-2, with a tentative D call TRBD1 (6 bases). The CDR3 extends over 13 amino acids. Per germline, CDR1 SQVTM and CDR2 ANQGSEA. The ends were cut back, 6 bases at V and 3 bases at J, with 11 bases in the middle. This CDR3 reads CSVTGTYTGELFF. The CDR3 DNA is TGCAGCGTGACCGGGACATACACCGGGGAGCTGTTTTTT.

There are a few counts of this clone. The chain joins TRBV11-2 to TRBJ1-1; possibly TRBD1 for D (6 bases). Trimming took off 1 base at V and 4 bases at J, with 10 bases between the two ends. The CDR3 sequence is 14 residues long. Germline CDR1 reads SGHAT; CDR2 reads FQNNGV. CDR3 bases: TGTGCCAGCAGCTTAGGTCAGACAGGCACTGAAGCTTTCTTT. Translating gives CASSLGQTGTEAFF.

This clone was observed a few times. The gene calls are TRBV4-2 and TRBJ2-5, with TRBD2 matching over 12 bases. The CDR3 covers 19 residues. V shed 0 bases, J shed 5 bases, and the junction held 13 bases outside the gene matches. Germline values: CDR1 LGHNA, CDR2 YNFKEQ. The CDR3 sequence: CASSQDYRASGRAQETQYF. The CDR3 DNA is TGTGCCAGCAGCCAAGACTATAGGGCTAGCGGGAGGGCCCAGGAGACCCAGTACTTC.

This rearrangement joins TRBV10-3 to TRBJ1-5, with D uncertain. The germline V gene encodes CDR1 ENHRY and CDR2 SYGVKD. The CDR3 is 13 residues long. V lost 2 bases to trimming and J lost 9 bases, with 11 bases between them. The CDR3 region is CAISERADVPQHF. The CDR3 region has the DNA TGTGCCATCAGTGAGAGGGCGGACGTGCCCCAGCATTTT.

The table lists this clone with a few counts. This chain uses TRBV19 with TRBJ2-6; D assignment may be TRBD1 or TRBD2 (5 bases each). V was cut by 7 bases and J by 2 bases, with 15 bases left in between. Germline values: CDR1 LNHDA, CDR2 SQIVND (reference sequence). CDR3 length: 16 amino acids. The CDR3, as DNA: TGTGCCAGTACTCGTGGGGGTTCGGCTGGGGCCAACGTCCTGACTTTC. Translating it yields CASTRGGSAGANVLTF.

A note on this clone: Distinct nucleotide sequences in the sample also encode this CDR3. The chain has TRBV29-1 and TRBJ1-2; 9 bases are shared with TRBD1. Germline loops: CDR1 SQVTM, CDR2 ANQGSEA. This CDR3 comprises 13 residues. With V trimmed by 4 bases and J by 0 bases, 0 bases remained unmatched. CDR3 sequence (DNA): TGCAGCGTTGGACAGGGGGCTAACTATGGCTACACCTTC. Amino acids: CSVGQGANYGYTF.

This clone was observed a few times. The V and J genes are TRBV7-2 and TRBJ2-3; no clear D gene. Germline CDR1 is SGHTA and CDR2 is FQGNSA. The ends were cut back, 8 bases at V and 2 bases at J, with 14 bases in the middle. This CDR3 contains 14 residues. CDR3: CASGERTLTDTQYF. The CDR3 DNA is TGTGCCAGCGGAGAAAGGACCCTCACAGATACGCAGTATTTT.